This TCR beta chain was observed in a study of spatial heterogeneity in lung cancer. TCRdb passed the 5' RACE reads through MiXCR, listing each CDR3 protein once. The sample lists more than 10,000 distinct CDR3 sequences, around 5.4% seen once, with 11% in the top ten. Time point meaning: sample taken at primary tumor resection. Study-level results: Within tumors, counts of expanded alpha and beta TCRs tracked tumor mutation counts.

There are many counts of this clonotype. Its antigen remains unknown. Within a library made for alpha chains, this beta chain is off target, and its count is uninformative. The germline CDR1 and CDR2 sequences are DFQATT and SNEGSKA (reference sequence). V was shortened by 0 bases and J by 0 bases, with 15 bases between the two germline ends. The CDR3 contains 17 residues. Material: lung tumor tissue, obtained at surgery. The sequence derives from a female donor with early-stage non-small cell lung cancer. The chain links TRBV20-1 to TRBJ1-3; D is unresolved. The CDR3 DNA sequence: TGCAGTGCTAGAGATTCCCAATATCCTTACTCTGGAAACACCATATATTTT. It translates to CSARDSQYPYSGNTIYF.